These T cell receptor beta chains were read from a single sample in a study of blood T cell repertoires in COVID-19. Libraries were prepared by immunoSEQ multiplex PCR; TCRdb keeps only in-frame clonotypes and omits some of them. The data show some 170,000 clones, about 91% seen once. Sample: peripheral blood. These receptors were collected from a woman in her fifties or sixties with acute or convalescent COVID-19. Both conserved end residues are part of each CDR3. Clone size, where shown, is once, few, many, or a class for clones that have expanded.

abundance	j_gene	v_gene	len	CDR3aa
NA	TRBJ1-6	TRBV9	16	CASSVAPDPGGLPLHF
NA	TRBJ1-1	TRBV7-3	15	CASSLTSGVNTEAFF
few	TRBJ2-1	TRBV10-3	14	CATTSGSSYNEQFF
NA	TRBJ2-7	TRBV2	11	CASEAAYEQYF
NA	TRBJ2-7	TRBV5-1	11	CASSLDRRQYF
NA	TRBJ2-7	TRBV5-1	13	CASSLGDTYEQYF
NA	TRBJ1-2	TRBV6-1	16	CASSEAVDRDEDGYTF
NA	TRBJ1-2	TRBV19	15	CATEVGTGLPDGYTF
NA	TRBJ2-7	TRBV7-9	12	CASSAGGREQYF
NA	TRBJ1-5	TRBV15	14	CATSNQGAHQPQHF
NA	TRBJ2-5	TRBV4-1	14	CASSQAGGKKTQYF
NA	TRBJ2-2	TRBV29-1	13	CSVMTENTGELFF
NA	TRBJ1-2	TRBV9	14	CASSPRTYDKGYTF
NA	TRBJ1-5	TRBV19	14	CASSIVSHNQPQHF
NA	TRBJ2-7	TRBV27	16	CASSSIGLAGPSEQYF